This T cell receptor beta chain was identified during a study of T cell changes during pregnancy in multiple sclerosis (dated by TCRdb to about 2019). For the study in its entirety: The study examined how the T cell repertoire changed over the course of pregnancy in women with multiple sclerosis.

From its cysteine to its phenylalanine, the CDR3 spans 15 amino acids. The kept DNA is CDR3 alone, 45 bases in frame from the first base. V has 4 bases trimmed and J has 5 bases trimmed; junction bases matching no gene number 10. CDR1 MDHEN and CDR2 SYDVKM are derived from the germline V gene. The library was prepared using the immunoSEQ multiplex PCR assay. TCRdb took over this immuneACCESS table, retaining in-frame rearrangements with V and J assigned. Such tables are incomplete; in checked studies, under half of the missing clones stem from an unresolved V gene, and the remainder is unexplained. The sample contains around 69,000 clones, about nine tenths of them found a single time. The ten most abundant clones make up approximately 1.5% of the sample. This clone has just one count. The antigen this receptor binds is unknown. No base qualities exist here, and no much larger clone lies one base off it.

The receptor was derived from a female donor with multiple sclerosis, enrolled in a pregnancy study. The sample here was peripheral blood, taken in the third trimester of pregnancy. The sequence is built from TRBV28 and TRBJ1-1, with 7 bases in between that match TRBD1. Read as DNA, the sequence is TGTGCCAGCAGTTCCCTAGGGGGCGGGAAGACTGAAGCTTTCTTT. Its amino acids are CASSSLGGGKTEAFF.